Shown below are 22 T cell receptor beta chains from a single sample sequenced in a study of T cell responses to AZD1222 COVID-19 vaccine. TCRdb's copy holds only in-frame clones and misses some; the assay was immunoSEQ multiplex PCR. This table has some 100,000 clones, nearly 90% appearing once. This specimen was peripheral blood, taken on day 0 of MenACWY control vaccination. Receptor source: an adult in good health.

V and J are TRBV7-2 and TRBJ2-1; TRBD2 agrees at 11 bases. Germline CDR1 reads SGHTA; CDR2 reads FQGNSA. The CDR3 has 15 residues. Germline trimming cut 7 bases from V and 6 bases from J; bases unmatched to any gene: 8. The CDR3 here is CASTPASGGRNEQFF. For the CDR3, the DNA is TGTGCCAGCACCCCCGCTAGCGGGGGGCGCAATGAGCAGTTCTTC.

V and J are TRBV7-8 and TRBJ2-1; 13 bases fit TRBD2. The CDR3 sequence is 16 residues long. Germline trimming cut 3 bases from V and 9 bases from J; bases unmatched to any gene: 8. The V gene's germline CDR1 is SGHVS and CDR2 FQNEAQ. As DNA, the CDR3 is TGTGCCAGCAGCTTGGGGACTAGCGGGGTGCCGGGTGAGCAGTTCTTC. It codes for CASSLGTSGVPGEQFF.

In its sample, this clone is medium-sized. V usage is TRBV10-2 and J usage is TRBJ2-3, with no clear D. Germline CDR1 WSHSY, CDR2 SAAADI. Trimming pared 4 bases from V and 4 bases from J, leaving 9 bases between. CDR3 size: 13 residues. The CDR3 DNA follows: TGCGCCAGCAGTGTATCAGGATCAGATACGCAGTATTTT. Encoded protein: CASSVSGSDTQYF.

The V gene is TRBV2, the J gene TRBJ1-1; no reliable D call. CDR1 and CDR2 (germline): SNHLY, FYNNEI. This CDR3 has 13 amino acids. V lost 7 bases and J lost 2, with 11 bases in between. The CDR3 coding sequence is TGTGCCAGCACGGACGCGCGAAACACTGAAGCTTTCTTT. Translating it yields CASTDARNTEAFF.

The rearrangement links TRBV28 to TRBJ2-7; TRBD2 matches at 14 bases. Losses at the gene ends were 6 bases for V and 6 bases for J; bases not matched to a gene: 7. Germline CDR1 MDHEN, CDR2 SYDVKM. The CDR3 has 15 amino acids. This CDR3 is CASSARLAGGPEQYF. The CDR3 coding sequence is TGTGCCAGCAGCGCGAGACTAGCGGGGGGGCCCGAGCAGTACTTC.

The genes are TRBV10-3 and TRBJ2-5; TRBD2 matches 9 bases. CDR1 and CDR2 from the germline V gene are ENHRY and SYGVKD. This CDR3 spans 14 amino acids. V was pared by 6 bases and J by 1 base, with 3 bases of the junction left unmatched. The CDR3 nucleotides are TGTGCCATCAGAAGCGGGGGGACCCAAGAGACCCAGTACTTC. This codes for CAIRSGGTQETQYF.

The gene calls are TRBV5-8 and TRBJ1-2; TRBD1 is a possible D gene (6 bases). Trimming removed 0 bases from V and 8 bases from J, with 17 bases in between. Per the germline V gene, CDR1 is SGHTS and CDR2 is YDEGEE. This CDR3 contains 15 residues. The chain's CDR3 is CASSLALNRAGGYTF. Written as DNA, the CDR3 is TGTGCCAGCAGCTTGGCCCTGAACAGGGCTGGCGGCTACACCTTC. Looking up the rest from reference TRBV5-8 and TRBJ1-2 gives the full variable domain: EAGVTQSPTHLIKTRGQQATLRCSPISGHTSVYWYQQALGLGLQFLLWYDEGEERNRGNFPPRFSGRQFPNYSSELNVNALELEDSALYLCASSLALNRAGGYTFGSGTRLTVV.

The chain is built from TRBV7-2 and TRBJ1-1; D is uncertain. Between the trimmed V and J ends, which lost 4 bases and 0 bases, there was a span of 6 bases. This CDR3 comprises 13 residues. Germline V gene lookup returns CDR1 SGHTA and CDR2 FQGNSA. CDR3 sequence: CASSWALNTEAFF. CDR3 in DNA: TGTGCCAGCAGCTGGGCCTTGAACACTGAAGCTTTCTTT. The full variable domain, completed using reference TRBV7-2 and TRBJ1-1, is GAGVSQSPSNKVTEKGKDVELRCDPISGHTALYWYRQSLGQGLEFLIYFQGNSAPDKSGLPSDRFSAERTGGSVSTLTIQRTQQEDSAVYLCASSWALNTEAFFGQGTRLTVV.

The chain recombines TRBV6-5 with TRBJ1-4; D uncertain. Germline loops: CDR1 MNHEY, CDR2 SVGAGI. CDR3 length: 14 amino acids. Trimming took 6 bases from V and 10 from J, leaving 18 bases between them. DNA for the CDR3: TGTGCCAGCAGGCCCGCGGAGGGTTTCGGAAAACTGTTTTTT. Protein sequence: CASRPAEGFGKLFF.

The chain joins TRBV19 to TRBJ2-6; a possible D gene is TRBD2 (6 bases). The V end was cut by 3 bases, the J end by 4 bases, with 16 bases between. The CDR3 consists of 17 residues. Germline CDR1 is LNHDA and CDR2 is SQIVND (reference sequence). The CDR3 sequence: CASSIRPPGVGANVLTF. The CDR3, as DNA: TGTGCCAGTAGTATCCGCCCTCCGGGGGTAGGGGCCAACGTCCTGACTTTC.

The rearrangement links TRBV6-6 to TRBJ2-7; no clear D. Trimming took 6 bases from V and 2 from J, leaving 11 bases between them. CDR3 length: 13 residues. The germline CDR1 and CDR2 sequences are MNHNY and SVGAGI (reference sequence). The CDR3 is CASSRGPTYEQYF. CDR3 DNA sequence: TGTGCCAGCAGCCGCGGACCTACCTACGAGCAGTACTTC.

This clone was counted a single time. CDR3 sequence: CASSQAPSGETEAFF. The DNA of the CDR3 is TGCGCCAGCAGCCAAGCCCCGAGTGGGGAGACTGAAGCTTTCTTT. This chain links TRBV4-1 with TRBJ1-1; D unresolved. This CDR3 has 15 amino acids. The V end was cut by 1 base, the J end by 5 bases, with 14 bases between. Germline CDR1 reads MGHRA; CDR2 reads YSYEKL.

The rearrangement joins TRBV5-1 to TRBJ2-3, with D perhaps given as TRBD1 or TRBD2 (6 bases each). Per the germline V gene, CDR1 is SGHRS and CDR2 is YFSETQ. V shed 5 bases and J shed 2 bases, with 15 bases lying between them. This CDR3 region has 15 residues. CDR3 sequence (DNA): TGCGCCAGCAGTCTATGGGGGGCCCTCACAGATACGCAGTATTTT. This sequence encodes CASSLWGALTDTQYF.

The table lists this clone with a count of one. The V and J genes are TRBV19 and TRBJ1-5; D is unclear. Germline assignment: CDR1 LNHDA and CDR2 SQIVND (reference sequence). V shed 5 bases and J shed 6 bases, with 11 bases lying between them. The CDR3 runs 13 residues. The CDR3 loop reads CASSWRGGQPQHF. CDR3 sequence (DNA): TGTGCCAGTAGTTGGAGAGGCGGTCAGCCCCAGCATTTT.

This chain's CDR3 is CASTPGASGNTIYF. The CDR3 DNA is TGTGCCAGCACCCCTGGGGCCTCTGGAAACACCATATATTTT. The rearrangement links TRBV9 to TRBJ1-3, with D possibly TRBD1 on 5 matching bases. The CDR3 has 14 residues. Germline loops: CDR1 SGDLS, CDR2 YYNGEE. Trimming cost V 6 bases and J 0 bases, with 10 bases left between them.

V and J are TRBV29-1 and TRBJ2-1; TRBD2 aligns across 7 bases. With V trimmed by 1 base and J by 0 bases, 3 bases remained unmatched. This CDR3 is built from 15 residues. Per the germline V gene, CDR1 is SQVTM and CDR2 is ANQGSEA. The DNA for the CDR3 is TGCAGCGTTGAAGGAGCGGGACCCTCCTACAATGAGCAGTTCTTC. It translates to CSVEGAGPSYNEQFF.

The rearrangement joins TRBV19 to TRBJ1-2, with 8 bases aligning to TRBD1. The CDR3 has 18 residues. Germline lookup yields CDR1 LNHDA and CDR2 SQIVND (reference sequence). With V trimmed by 3 bases and J by 5 bases, 17 bases remained unmatched. CDR3: CASSIIPPRDRRRYGYTF. DNA of the CDR3: TGTGCCAGTAGTATCATCCCCCCACGGGACAGGCGTCGGTATGGCTACACCTTC.

This sequence joins TRBV19 and TRBJ1-4, with 7 bases identical to TRBD1. The CDR3 covers 14 residues. The germline V gene has CDR1 LNHDA and CDR2 SQIVND (reference sequence). With V trimmed by 8 bases and J by 0 bases, 3 bases remained unmatched. The CDR3 region has the DNA TGTGCCAGTGGGACAGTTTCAACTAATGAAAAACTGTTTTTT. This encodes CASGTVSTNEKLFF.

The genes are TRBV7-6 and TRBJ2-7, with 9 bases fitting TRBD1. Trimming removed 1 base from V and 7 bases from J; junction bases left unmatched: 5. This CDR3 comprises 14 residues. From germline, CDR1 is SGHVS and CDR2 FNYEAQ. Written as DNA, the CDR3 is TGTGCCAGCAGCTTAGTACAGGGGGCGCGGGAGCAGTACTTC. This gives the protein CASSLVQGAREQYF.

This chain joins TRBV6-5 and TRBJ2-7; D possibly corresponds to TRBD1 (6 bases). CDR1 MNHEY and CDR2 SVGAGI come from the germline V gene. The CDR3 is 14 residues long. Trimming removed 2 bases at V and 5 bases at J, with 13 bases between. The CDR3: CASSYTRGSHEQYF. The CDR3 region has the DNA TGTGCCAGCAGTTACACGAGGGGGAGCCACGAGCAGTACTTC.

The chain employs TRBV7-9 and TRBJ2-7, with a possible D match to TRBD2 (5 bases). Germline CDR1 and CDR2: SEHNR and FQNEAQ (reference sequence). The germline V and J ends were trimmed by 5 bases and 6 bases, with 14 bases remaining between them. This CDR3 has 13 amino acids. The CDR3 sequence is CASSPTTGGEQYF. The CDR3 DNA reads as TGTGCCAGCAGCCCTACGACCGGAGGCGAGCAGTACTTC. Supplemented by reference TRBV7-9 and TRBJ2-7, the full variable domain reads DTGVSQNPRHKITKRGQNVTFRCDPISEHNRLYWYRQTLGQGPEFLTYFQNEAQLEKSRLLSDRFSAERPKGSFSTLEIQRTEQGDSAMYLCASSPTTGGEQYFGPGTRLTVT.

The J gene is TRBJ1-1, the V gene TRBV12-2; the table calls TRBD1, which could not be checked here. TRBV12-2 is described as a pseudogene. The CDR3 is 17 amino acids. The CDR3 DNA reads TGTGCAAGTCGCTTAGCGTCTAGGACAGGAAAGAACACTGAAGCTTTCTTT. Protein product: CASRLASRTGKNTEAFF.